Listed here are 23 T cell receptor beta chains from one sample, sequenced in a study of T cell repertoires in cytomegalovirus infection (dated by TCRdb to between 2017 and 2020). The treatment or condition tag for this specimen amounts to: in vitro stimulation with specific CMV peptide epitopes to enrich CMV-specific T cells. TCRdb lists the instrument as Illumina HiSeq 1500. TCRdb handled the public reads itself, with Q25 trimming in fastp and clone calling in MiXCR, and kept productive beta chains. Identical CDR3 proteins give one entry, which carries the most common genes and DNA. The sample contains about 890,000 distinct CDR3 sequences, approximately 31% of them found a single time. About an eighth of the sample goes to the ten largest clones. These receptors have no identified antigens. The input for sequencing was cultured CD8+ T cells from PBMCs, taken from culture after CMV antigen stimulation. Receptor source: a human donor in good health (CMV status not recorded). Some clones in this sample may be carry-over from other donors' samples.

The chain recombines TRBV27 with TRBJ1-4; a weak D match, TRBD1 (5 bases). The CDR3 length is 15 residues. V lost 5 bases to trimming and J lost 8 bases, with 18 bases between them. The germline V gene encodes CDR1 MNHEY and CDR2 SMNVEV (reference sequence). DNA for the CDR3: TGTGCCAGCAGTACCGGGACGGCGATTACCGAAAAACTGTTTTTT. As protein: CASSTGTAITEKLFF.

The chain joins TRBV6-2 or TRBV6-3 to TRBJ1-5, with D perhaps matching TRBD1 (5 bases). With 6 bases removed from V and 0 bases from J, the gap between germline ends came to 18 bases. This CDR3 is built from 17 residues. Germline-derived CDR1 and CDR2 are MNHEY and SVGEGT. In DNA, the CDR3 is TGTGCCAGCAGGACCCTCCGGGACTCAAATAGCAATCAGCCCCAGCATTTT. It codes for CASRTLRDSNSNQPQHF.

The rearrangement links TRBV6-5 to TRBJ1-1; 7 bases match TRBD1. The CDR3 covers 13 residues. Germline loops: CDR1 MNHEY, CDR2 SVGAGI. V was pared by 7 bases and J by 6 bases, with 8 bases of the junction left unmatched. The CDR3 region is CASTSSGGAEAFF. DNA of the CDR3: TGTGCCAGCACCAGTTCAGGGGGGGCTGAAGCTTTCTTT.

This clonotype was seen at least ten times. The chain employs TRBV7-6 and TRBJ2-2; tentative D call: TRBD1 (6 bases). V was clipped by 0 bases and J by 1 base, with 30 bases between them. Germline V gives CDR1 SGHVS, CDR2 FNYEAQ. The CDR3 consists of 23 residues. Here the CDR3 reads CASSLARIELGQTGTENTGELFF. The CDR3 DNA sequence: TGTGCCAGCAGCTTAGCCCGAATCGAACTAGGACAGACCGGGACGGAGAACACCGGGGAGCTGTTTTTT.

Comment on this clonotype: A much larger clone differs by one base, so this may be a read error. The chain carries TRBV7-6 and TRBJ2-7; perhaps D is TRBD1 or TRBD2 (5 bases each). The assigned J gene may be wrong: the sequence end matches TRBJ2-1 better. CDR1 is SGHVS, CDR2 FNYEAQ, per germline. The CDR3 runs to 14 residues. The CDR3 DNA reads TGTGCCAGCAGTTCGACAGATCTAGCCTACGAGCAGTTCTTC. Protein sequence: CASSSTDLAYEQFF.

This clonotype was observed a few times. The chain carries TRBV6-1 and TRBJ2-2; unclear D gene. Germline CDR1 MNHNS, CDR2 SASEGT. Between the trimmed V and J ends, which lost 6 bases and 10 bases, there was a span of 12 bases. The CDR3 has 12 residues. CDR3 nucleotide sequence: TGTGCCAGCAGCTCCAATGGGGTGGAGCTGTTTTTT. Translating it yields CASSSNGVELFF.

This chain uses TRBV6-5 with TRBJ1-2, with 11 nucleotides matching TRBD1. The CDR3 runs 15 residues. The trim removed 2 bases at V and 2 bases at J, leaving 1 base unmatched. Per germline, CDR1 MNHEY and CDR2 SVGAGI. The DNA for the CDR3 is TGTGCCAGCAGTTACGGGACAGGGGGGAACTATGGCTACACCTTC. This sequence encodes CASSYGTGGNYGYTF.

There are many counts of this clonotype. The chain joins TRBV7-2 to TRBJ2-1, with 10 bases aligning to TRBD2. In germline, CDR1 is SGHTA, CDR2 FQGNSA. CDR3 size: 15 residues. V gave up 1 base and J gave up 8 bases; unmatched junction bases: 5. Written as DNA, the CDR3 is TGTGCCAGCAGCTTAGATCTAGCGGGGGCTTATGAGCAGTTCTTC. It codes for CASSLDLAGAYEQFF.

This clonotype was seen a handful of times. This chain uses TRBV7-6 with TRBJ1-5; no firm D call. There are 15 residues in the CDR3. Trimming removed 2 bases at V and 4 bases at J, with 12 bases between. Germline assignment: CDR1 SGHVS and CDR2 FNYEAQ. CDR3 residues: CASSLSSDTNQPQHF. The CDR3 DNA reads as TGTGCCAGCAGCTTAAGTTCCGACACGAATCAGCCCCAGCATTTT. The full variable domain, its missing parts supplied by reference TRBV7-6 and TRBJ1-5, is GAGVSQSPRYKVTKRGQDVALRCDPISGHVSLYWYRQALGQGPEFLTYFNYEAQQDKSGLPNDRFSAERPEGSISTLTIQRTEQRDSAMYRCASSLSSDTNQPQHFGDGTRLSIL.

This clonotype was observed a few times. This chain links TRBV2 with TRBJ1-5; 7 nucleotides match TRBD1. There are 15 residues in the CDR3. In germline, CDR1 is SNHLY, CDR2 FYNNEI. Germline trimming cut 8 bases from V and 0 bases from J; bases unmatched to any gene: 7. CDR3 sequence: CASSRGMHSNQPQHF. As DNA, the CDR3 is TGTGCCAGCTCCAGGGGGATGCATAGCAATCAGCCCCAGCATTTT.

The CDR3 nucleotides are TGTGCCAGCAGCCCCGGACTAGCGGGGGCCGGCCAAACGGGGGAGCTGTTTTTT. Protein product: CASSPGLAGAGQTGELFF. The chain recombines TRBV3-1 with TRBJ2-2; 13 bases map to TRBD2. The junction had 13 bases not matched to a gene; V was cut back by 4 bases and J by 8 bases. In germline, CDR1 is LGHDT, CDR2 YNNKEL (reference sequence). The CDR3 sequence is 18 residues long.

In its sample, this clonotype was seen a few times. V gene TRBV18 combines with J gene TRBJ2-7; 9 bases agree with TRBD1. The CDR3 runs 16 residues. The J segment lost 2 bases and the V segment lost 6 bases, leaving 11 bases of the junction unmatched. CDR1 and CDR2 from the germline V gene are KGHSH and LQKENI. For the CDR3, the DNA is TGTGCCAGCTCCGGGACAGGGTCCCGGATAGCCTACGAGCAGTACTTC. This codes for CASSGTGSRIAYEQYF.

This clonotype has just a few counts. The chain combines TRBV7-6 with TRBJ2-2; perhaps TRBD1 as D (6 bases). CDR1 and CDR2 from the germline V gene are SGHVS and FNYEAQ. CDR3 size: 16 residues. Trimming pared 3 bases from V and 1 base from J, leaving 12 bases between. The chain's CDR3 is CASSFIQGWNTGELFF. CDR3 sequence (DNA): TGTGCCAGCAGCTTTATACAGGGTTGGAACACCGGGGAGCTGTTTTTT. Complete variable domain (other parts from reference TRBV7-6 and TRBJ2-2): GAGVSQSPRYKVTKRGQDVALRCDPISGHVSLYWYRQALGQGPEFLTYFNYEAQQDKSGLPNDRFSAERPEGSISTLTIQRTEQRDSAMYRCASSFIQGWNTGELFFGEGSRLTVL.

Ten or more counts support this clonotype. This chain connects TRBV12-3 or TRBV12-4 to TRBJ2-5, with 9 bases fitting TRBD1. Germline trimming cut 5 bases from V and 4 bases from J; bases unmatched to any gene: 5. This CDR3 has 14 amino acids. DNA for the CDR3: TGTGCCAGCAGTCCCACAGGGGGCGGAGAGACCCAGTACTTC. Translation: CASSPTGGGETQYF.

This clonotype was observed a few times. The chain is built from TRBV15 and TRBJ1-2; D is perhaps TRBD1 (6 bases). CDR1 is LNHNV and CDR2 is YYDKDF in the germline V gene (reference sequence). CDR3 length: 14 residues. Trimming pared 1 base from V and 7 bases from J, leaving 13 bases between. In DNA, the CDR3 is TGTGCCACCAGCAGAGGGGGGGCCGACCTTGGCTACACCTTC. It specifies CATSRGGADLGYTF.

The chain uses TRBV14 and TRBJ1-1; no reliable D call. The CDR3 spans 15 residues. Germline V CDR1 and CDR2: SGHDN, FVKESK. Trimming removed 4 bases from V and 0 bases from J, with 12 bases in between. CDR3 amino acids: CASSPYRSLNTEAFF. The CDR3 DNA is TGTGCCAGCAGCCCTTATAGAAGCTTGAACACTGAAGCTTTCTTT.

This clonotype was detected once. The gene calls are TRBV9 and TRBJ2-3, with a weak D call TRBD2 (7 bases). V lost 0 bases and J lost 2, with 16 bases in between. CDR3 size: 17 residues. From germline, CDR1 is SGDLS and CDR2 YYNGEE. In DNA, the CDR3 is TGTGCCAGCAGCGTAGCTACTGCGGGGGCAATCACAGATACGCAGTATTTT. Amino acids: CASSVATAGAITDTQYF.

The chain links TRBV7-3 to TRBJ2-7; D may correspond to TRBD1 or TRBD2 (5 bases each). V lost 5 bases, J lost 4 bases, and 9 bases lay in between. The germline gives CDR1 SGHTA, CDR2 FQGTGA. The CDR3 totals 12 residues. The CDR3 coding sequence is TGTGCCAGCAGCGTCGGGACGTACGAGCAGTACTTC. Encoded protein: CASSVGTYEQYF. The complete variable domain, with remaining parts taken from reference TRBV7-3 and TRBJ2-7, reads GAGVSQTPSNKVTEKGKYVELRCDPISGHTALYWYRQSLGQGPEFLIYFQGTGAADDSGLPNDRFFAVRPEGSVSTLKIQRTERGDSAVYLCASSVGTYEQYFGPGTRLTVT.

The gene calls are TRBV6-2 or TRBV6-3 and TRBJ2-5; 11 nucleotides line up with TRBD2. This CDR3 region has 15 residues. V gave up 4 bases and J gave up 7 bases; unmatched junction bases: 8. Germline V gene sequence: CDR1 MNHEY, CDR2 SVGEGT. For the CDR3, the DNA is TGTGCCAGCAGTTCGACTAGCGGGGTCAAGACGACCCAGTACTTC. Translation gives CASSSTSGVKTTQYF.

This clonotype was counted only a few times. The V call is TRBV4-1, the J call TRBJ2-3; the D gene is possibly TRBD2 (5 bases). V lost 1 base and J lost 7, with 12 bases in between. Looked up from germline, CDR1 is MGHRA and CDR2 is YSYEKL. There are 14 residues in the CDR3. CDR3 in amino acids: CASSQVGDGNTQYF. The CDR3 nucleotides read TGCGCCAGCAGCCAAGTCGGAGACGGGAATACGCAGTATTTT.

This clonotype turned up a few times. This chain links TRBV19 with TRBJ2-1, with no clear D. CDR3 length: 15 amino acids. Germline CDR1 is LNHDA and CDR2 is SQIVND (reference sequence). Trimming shortened V by 10 bases and J by 8 bases, and 24 bases separated the two germline ends. CDR3 bases: TGTGCCACCGGTCGAGCCTTACGCGCGTTCGATGAGCAGTTCTTC. Amino acids: CATGRALRAFDEQFF. Drawing the rest from reference TRBV19 and TRBJ2-1, the complete variable domain is DGGITQSPKYLFRKEGQNVTLSCEQNLNHDAMYWYRQDPGQGLRLIYYSQIVNDFQKGDIAEGYSVSREKKESFPLTVTSAQKNPTAFYLCATGRALRAFDEQFFGPGTRLTVL.

A few counts support this clonotype. CDR3 protein: CASSLAVSVSTGELFF. CDR3 DNA: TGTGCCAGCAGCTTAGCGGTCAGCGTTAGCACCGGGGAGCTGTTTTTT. The gene calls are TRBV7-6 and TRBJ2-2, with D uncertain. Germline CDR1 reads SGHVS; CDR2 reads FNYEAQ. V was clipped by 0 bases and J by 4 bases, with 12 bases between them. The CDR3 runs to 16 residues.

Here the CDR3 DNA reads TGTGCCACTAACGGACAGGGGAGTGGTACTGAAGCTTTCTTT. Its protein is CATNGQGSGTEAFF. The chain links TRBV7-9 to TRBJ1-1; 9 bases fit TRBD1. The CDR3 extends over 14 amino acids. The junction had 11 bases not matched to a gene; V was cut back by 10 bases and J by 5 bases. Germline CDR1 reads SEHNR; CDR2 reads FQNEAQ (reference sequence).